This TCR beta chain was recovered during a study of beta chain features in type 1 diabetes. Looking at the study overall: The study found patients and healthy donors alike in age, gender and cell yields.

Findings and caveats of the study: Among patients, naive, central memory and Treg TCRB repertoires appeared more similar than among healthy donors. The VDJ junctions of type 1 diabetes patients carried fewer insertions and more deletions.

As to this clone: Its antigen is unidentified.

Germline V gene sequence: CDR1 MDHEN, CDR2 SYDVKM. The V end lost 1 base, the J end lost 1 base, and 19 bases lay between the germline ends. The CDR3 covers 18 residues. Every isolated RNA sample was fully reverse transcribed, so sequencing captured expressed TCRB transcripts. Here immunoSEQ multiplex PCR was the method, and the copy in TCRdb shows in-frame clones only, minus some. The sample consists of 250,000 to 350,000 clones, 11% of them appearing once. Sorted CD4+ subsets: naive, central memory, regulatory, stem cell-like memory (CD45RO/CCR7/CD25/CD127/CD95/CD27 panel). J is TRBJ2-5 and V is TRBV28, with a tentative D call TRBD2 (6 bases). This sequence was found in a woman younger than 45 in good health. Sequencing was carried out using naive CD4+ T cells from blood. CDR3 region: CASSLSSWREISQETQYF. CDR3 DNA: TGTGCCAGCAGTTTATCTTCGTGGCGGGAAATCTCCCAAGAGACCCAGTACTTC. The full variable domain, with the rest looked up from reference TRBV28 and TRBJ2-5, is DVKVTQSSRYLVKRTGEKVFLECVQDMDHENMFWYRQDPGLGLRLIYFSYDVKMKEKGDIPEGYSVSREKKERFSLILESASTNQTSMYLCASSLSSWREISQETQYFGPGTRLLVL.